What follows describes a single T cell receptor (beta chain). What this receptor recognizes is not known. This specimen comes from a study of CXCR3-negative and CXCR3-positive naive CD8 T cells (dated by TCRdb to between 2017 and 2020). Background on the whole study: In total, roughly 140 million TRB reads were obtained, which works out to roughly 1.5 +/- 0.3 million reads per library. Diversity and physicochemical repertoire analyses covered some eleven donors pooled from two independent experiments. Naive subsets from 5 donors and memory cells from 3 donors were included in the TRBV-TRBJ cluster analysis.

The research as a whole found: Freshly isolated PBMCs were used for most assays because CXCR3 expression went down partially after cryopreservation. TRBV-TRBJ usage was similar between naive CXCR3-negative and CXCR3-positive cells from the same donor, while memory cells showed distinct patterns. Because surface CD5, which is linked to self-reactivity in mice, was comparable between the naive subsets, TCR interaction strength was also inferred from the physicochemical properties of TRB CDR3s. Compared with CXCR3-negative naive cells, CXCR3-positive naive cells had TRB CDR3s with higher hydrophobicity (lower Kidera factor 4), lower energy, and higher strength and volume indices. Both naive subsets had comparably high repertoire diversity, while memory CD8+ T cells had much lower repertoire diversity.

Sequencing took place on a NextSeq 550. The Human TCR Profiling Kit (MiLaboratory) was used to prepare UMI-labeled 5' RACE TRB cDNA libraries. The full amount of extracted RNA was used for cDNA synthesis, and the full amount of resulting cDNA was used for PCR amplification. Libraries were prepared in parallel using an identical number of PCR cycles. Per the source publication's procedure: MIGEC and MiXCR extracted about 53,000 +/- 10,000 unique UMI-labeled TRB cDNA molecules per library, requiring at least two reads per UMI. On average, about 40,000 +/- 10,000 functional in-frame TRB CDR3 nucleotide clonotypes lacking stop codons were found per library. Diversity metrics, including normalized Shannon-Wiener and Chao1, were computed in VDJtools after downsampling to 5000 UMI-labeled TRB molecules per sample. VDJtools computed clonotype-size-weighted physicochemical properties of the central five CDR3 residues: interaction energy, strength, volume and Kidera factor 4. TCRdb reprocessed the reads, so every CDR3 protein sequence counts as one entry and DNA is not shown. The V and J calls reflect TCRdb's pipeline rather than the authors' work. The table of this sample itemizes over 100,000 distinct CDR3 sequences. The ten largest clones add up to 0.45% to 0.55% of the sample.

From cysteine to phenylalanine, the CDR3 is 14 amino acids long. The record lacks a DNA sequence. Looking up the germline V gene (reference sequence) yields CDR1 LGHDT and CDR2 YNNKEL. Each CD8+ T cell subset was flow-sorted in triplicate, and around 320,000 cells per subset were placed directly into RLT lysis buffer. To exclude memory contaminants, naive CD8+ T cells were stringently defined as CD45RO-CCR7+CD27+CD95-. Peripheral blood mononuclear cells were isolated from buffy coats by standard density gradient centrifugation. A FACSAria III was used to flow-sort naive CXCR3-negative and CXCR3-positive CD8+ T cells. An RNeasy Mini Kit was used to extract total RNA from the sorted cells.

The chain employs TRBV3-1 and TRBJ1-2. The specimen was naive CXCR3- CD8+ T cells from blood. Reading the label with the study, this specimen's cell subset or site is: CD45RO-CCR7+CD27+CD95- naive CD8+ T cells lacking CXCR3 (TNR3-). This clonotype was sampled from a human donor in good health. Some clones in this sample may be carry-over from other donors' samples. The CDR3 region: CASSQGISEYGYTF.